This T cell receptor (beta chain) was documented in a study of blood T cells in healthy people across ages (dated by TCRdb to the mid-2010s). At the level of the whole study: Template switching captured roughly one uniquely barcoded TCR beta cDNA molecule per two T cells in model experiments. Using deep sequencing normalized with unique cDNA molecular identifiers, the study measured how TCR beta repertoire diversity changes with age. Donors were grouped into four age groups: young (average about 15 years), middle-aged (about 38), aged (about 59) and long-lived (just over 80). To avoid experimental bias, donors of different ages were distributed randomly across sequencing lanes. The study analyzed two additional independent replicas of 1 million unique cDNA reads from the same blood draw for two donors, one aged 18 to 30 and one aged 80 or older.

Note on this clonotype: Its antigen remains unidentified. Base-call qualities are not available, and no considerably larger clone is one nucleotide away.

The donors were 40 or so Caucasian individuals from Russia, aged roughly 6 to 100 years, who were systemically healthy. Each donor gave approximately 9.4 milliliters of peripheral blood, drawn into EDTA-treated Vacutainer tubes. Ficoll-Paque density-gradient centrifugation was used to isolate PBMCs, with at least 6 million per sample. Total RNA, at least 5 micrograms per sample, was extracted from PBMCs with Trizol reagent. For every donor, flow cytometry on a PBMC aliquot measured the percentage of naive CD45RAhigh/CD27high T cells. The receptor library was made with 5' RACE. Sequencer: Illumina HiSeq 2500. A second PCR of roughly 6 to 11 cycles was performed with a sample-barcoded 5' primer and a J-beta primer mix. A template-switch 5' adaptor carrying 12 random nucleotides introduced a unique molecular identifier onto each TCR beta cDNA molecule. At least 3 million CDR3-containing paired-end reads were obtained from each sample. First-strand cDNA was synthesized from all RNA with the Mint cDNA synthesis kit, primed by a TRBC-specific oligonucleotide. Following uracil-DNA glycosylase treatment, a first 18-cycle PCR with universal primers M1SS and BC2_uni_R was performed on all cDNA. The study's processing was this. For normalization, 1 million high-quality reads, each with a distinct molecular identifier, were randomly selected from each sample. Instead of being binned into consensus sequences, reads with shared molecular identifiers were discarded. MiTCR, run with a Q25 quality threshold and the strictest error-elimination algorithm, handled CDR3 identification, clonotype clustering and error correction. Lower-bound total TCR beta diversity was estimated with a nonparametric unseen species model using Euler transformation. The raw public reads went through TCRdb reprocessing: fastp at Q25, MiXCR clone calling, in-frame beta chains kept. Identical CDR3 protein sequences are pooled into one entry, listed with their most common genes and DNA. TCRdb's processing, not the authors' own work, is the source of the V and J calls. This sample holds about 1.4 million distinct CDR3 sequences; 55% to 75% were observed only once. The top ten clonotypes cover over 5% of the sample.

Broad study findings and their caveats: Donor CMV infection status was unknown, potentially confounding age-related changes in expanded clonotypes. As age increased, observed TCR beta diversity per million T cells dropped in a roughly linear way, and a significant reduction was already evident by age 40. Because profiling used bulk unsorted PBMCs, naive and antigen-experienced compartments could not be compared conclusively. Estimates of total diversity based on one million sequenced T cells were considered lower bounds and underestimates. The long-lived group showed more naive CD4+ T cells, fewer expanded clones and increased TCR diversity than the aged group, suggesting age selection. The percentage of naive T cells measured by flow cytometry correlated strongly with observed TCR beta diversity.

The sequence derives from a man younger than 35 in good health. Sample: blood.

The nucleotide sequence reads as follows: TGTGCCAGCAGTTTTAGATCGGGACAGGTCTCCTCCTACGAGCAGTACTTC. It codes for CASSFRSGQVSSYEQYF. The sequence is built from TRBV27 and TRBJ2-7, with 8 bases aligning to TRBD1. The CDR3 measures 17 amino acids from cysteine to phenylalanine. Only the CDR3 part of the read is kept: 51 bases, read in frame from the first base. Per the germline V gene (reference sequence), MNHEY is the CDR1 and SMNVEV is the CDR2. V is pruned by 3 bases and J by 0 bases, leaving 10 bases of the junction without a gene match.